This TCR beta chain was documented in a study of cytomegalovirus exposure and HLA in healthy donors. At the level of the study: Earlier sequencing of 200 million or so T cells yielded 100 million to 120 million unique TCR beta sequences. Study-wide results and limits: TCR beta sequences reportedly predicted the HLA-A and HLA-B alleles of most subjects accurately.

Donors consisted of healthy bone marrow donors. The V end was cut by 2 bases, the J end by 4 bases, with 17 bases between. The CDR3 loop spans 16 amino acids. Germline CDR1 is MNHEY and CDR2 is SVGAGI. The study ran its PCR with 60 Vbeta and 13 Jbeta primers. Original handling: Tens of millions of unique TCR beta chains, 10 million to 14 million shared, were counted in a later analysis. Profiled with immunoSEQ multiplex PCR; TCRdb holds only in-frame clones, not every one. That table furnishes V, J and clone size, whereas the DNA furnished D and trimming. The data contain 150,000 to 200,000 clones, roughly 84% of them seen just once; the ten biggest clones take up roughly 6.7%. This clone was seen once. The antigen remains undetermined.

Sequencing was done on a sample of PBMCs. The chain employs TRBV6-5 and TRBJ2-5; a possible D gene is TRBD2 (6 bases). This clonotype was sampled from a man aged 50 or older in good health and CMV-seropositive. The CDR3 loop is CASSYLGPSGPETQYF. In DNA, the CDR3 is TGTGCCAGCAGTTACCTAGGACCAAGCGGGCCAGAGACCCAGTACTTC.